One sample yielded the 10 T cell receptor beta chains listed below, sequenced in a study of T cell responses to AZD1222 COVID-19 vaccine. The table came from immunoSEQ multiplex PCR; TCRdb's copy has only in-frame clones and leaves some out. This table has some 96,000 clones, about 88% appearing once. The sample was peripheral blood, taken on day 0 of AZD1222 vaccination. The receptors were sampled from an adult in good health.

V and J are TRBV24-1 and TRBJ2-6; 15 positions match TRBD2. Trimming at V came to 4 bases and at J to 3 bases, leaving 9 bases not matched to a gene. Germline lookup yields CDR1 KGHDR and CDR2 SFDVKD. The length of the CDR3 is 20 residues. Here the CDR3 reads CATSDAPGLAGGFGANVLTF. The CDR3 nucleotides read TGTGCCACCAGTGACGCTCCCGGACTAGCGGGAGGGTTTGGGGCCAACGTCCTGACTTTC.

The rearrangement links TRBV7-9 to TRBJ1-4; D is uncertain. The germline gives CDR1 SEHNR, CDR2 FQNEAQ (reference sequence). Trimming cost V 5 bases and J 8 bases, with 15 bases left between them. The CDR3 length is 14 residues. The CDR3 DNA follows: TGTGCCAGCAGCGAAACGGCAGATCACGAAAAACTGTTTTTT. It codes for CASSETADHEKLFF.

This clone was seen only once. The CDR3 region has the DNA TGCGCCAGCAGCCAAGGACTAGCGGGGTACAATGAGCAGTTCTTC. This encodes CASSQGLAGYNEQFF. The rearrangement uses TRBV4-1 and TRBJ2-1; 11 bases match TRBD2. This CDR3 spans 15 amino acids. The V segment lost 1 base and the J segment 4 bases; nucleotides outside the gene matches: 0. Looked up from germline, CDR1 is MGHRA and CDR2 is YSYEKL.

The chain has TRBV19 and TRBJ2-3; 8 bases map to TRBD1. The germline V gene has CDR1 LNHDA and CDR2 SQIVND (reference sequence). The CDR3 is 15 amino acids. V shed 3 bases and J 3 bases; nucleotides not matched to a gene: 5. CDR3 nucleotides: TGTGCCAGTAGTATCGGGACAGGTGGGACAGATACGCAGTATTTT. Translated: CASSIGTGGTDTQYF. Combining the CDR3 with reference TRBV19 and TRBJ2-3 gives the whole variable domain DGGITQSPKYLFRKEGQNVTLSCEQNLNHDAMYWYRQDPGQGLRLIYYSQIVNDFQKGDIAEGYSVSREKKESFPLTVTSAQKNPTAFYLCASSIGTGGTDTQYFGPGTRLTVL.

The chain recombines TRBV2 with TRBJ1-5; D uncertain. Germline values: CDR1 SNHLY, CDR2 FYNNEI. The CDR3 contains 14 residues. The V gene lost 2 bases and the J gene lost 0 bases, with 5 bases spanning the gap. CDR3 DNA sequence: TGTGCCAGCAGTGAAAGGTTTAGCAATCAGCCCCAGCATTTT. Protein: CASSERFSNQPQHF.

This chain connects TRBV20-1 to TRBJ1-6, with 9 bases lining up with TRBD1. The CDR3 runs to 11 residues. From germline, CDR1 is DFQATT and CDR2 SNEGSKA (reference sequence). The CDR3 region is CSGTGNSPLHF. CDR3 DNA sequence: TGCAGCGGGACAGGGAATTCACCCCTCCACTTT.

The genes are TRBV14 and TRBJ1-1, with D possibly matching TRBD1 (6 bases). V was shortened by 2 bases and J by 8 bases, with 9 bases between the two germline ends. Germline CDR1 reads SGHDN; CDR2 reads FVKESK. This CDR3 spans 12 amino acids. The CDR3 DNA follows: TGTGCCAGCAGCCAAACAGGGCGAGAAGCTTTCTTT. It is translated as CASSQTGREAFF. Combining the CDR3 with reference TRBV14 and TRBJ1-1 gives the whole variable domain EAGVTQFPSHSVIEKGQTVTLRCDPISGHDNLYWYRRVMGKEIKFLLHFVKESKQDESGMPNNRFLAERTGGTYSTLKVQPAELEDSGVYFCASSQTGREAFFGQGTRLTVV.

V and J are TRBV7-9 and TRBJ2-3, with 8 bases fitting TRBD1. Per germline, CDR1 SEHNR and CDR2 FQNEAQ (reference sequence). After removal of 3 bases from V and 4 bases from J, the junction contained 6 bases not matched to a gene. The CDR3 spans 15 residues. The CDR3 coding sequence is TGTGCCAGCAGCTTCGGGACAGGAATGGCAGATACGCAGTATTTT. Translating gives CASSFGTGMADTQYF.

In nucleotides, the CDR3 is TGTGCCAGCTCTCGACAGAGTTATACTGAAGCTTTCTTT. Translated: CASSRQSYTEAFF. The chain recombines TRBV18 with TRBJ1-1; D possibly corresponds to TRBD1 (5 bases). The V gene's germline CDR1 is KGHSH and CDR2 LQKENI. Trimming stripped 6 bases from V and 5 bases from J, with 13 bases between. The CDR3 contains 13 residues.

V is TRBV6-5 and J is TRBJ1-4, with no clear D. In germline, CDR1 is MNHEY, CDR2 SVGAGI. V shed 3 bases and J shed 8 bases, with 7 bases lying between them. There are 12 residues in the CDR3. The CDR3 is CASSYMGEKLFF. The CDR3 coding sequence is TGTGCCAGCAGTTATATGGGGGAAAAACTGTTTTTT.